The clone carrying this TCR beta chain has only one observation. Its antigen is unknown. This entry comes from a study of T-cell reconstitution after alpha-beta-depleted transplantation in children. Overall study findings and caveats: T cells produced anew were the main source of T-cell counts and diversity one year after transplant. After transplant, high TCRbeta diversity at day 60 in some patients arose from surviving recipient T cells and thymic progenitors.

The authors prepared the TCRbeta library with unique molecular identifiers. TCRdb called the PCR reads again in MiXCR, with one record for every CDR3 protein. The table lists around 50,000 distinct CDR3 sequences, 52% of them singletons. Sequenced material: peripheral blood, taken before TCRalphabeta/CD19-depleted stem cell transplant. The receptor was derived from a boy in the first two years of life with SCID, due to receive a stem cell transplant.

The CDR3: CASSSTTGQETQYF. The CDR3 DNA is TGCGCCAGCAGCTCGACTACCGGACAAGAGACCCAGTACTTC. The chain links TRBV5-1 to TRBJ2-5, with a possible D match to TRBD2 (5 bases). This CDR3 has 14 amino acids. Germline CDR1 reads SGHRS; CDR2 reads YFSETQ. V was clipped by 3 bases and J by 2 bases, with 11 bases between them.